These 27 T cell receptor beta chains were sequenced from one sample in a study of blood T cell repertoires in COVID-19 (TCRdb year 2020). The library was obtained by the immunoSEQ multiplex PCR assay. TCRdb took this table from immuneACCESS and kept in-frame rearrangements with V and J called. Such tables lack part of the clones; where checked against another copy, unresolved V genes explain under half of the gap, and the rest is unexplained. In all, the sample holds about 150,000 clones, and roughly 89% of those were seen once. In total, the top ten clones hold less than 5.5% of the sample. Sequencing was carried out using peripheral blood. These receptors all stem from a human donor in a cohort sampled during active COVID-19.

The CDR3 loop is CASRGDRVSDEKLFF. The CDR3 bases are TGCGCCAGCAGGGGGGACAGGGTCAGCGATGAAAAACTGTTTTTT. The chain couples TRBV5-1 to TRBJ1-4, with 9 bases aligning to TRBD1. Germline V gives CDR1 SGHRS, CDR2 YFSETQ. V lost 5 bases to trimming and J lost 6 bases; unmatched junction nucleotides: 8. The CDR3 consists of 15 residues. Supplemented by reference TRBV5-1 and TRBJ1-4, the full variable domain reads KAGVTQTPRYLIKTRGQQVTLSCSPISGHRSVSWYQQTPGQGLQFLFEYFSETQRNKGNFPGRFSGRQFSNSRSEMNVSTLELGDSALYLCASRGDRVSDEKLFFGSGTQLSVL.

This clone is deemed medium-sized. This chain uses TRBV12-3 or TRBV12-4 with TRBJ2-2; 7 nucleotides agree with TRBD2. The V and J ends lost 6 bases and 5 bases, in that order; junction bases with no gene match: 3. The CDR3 is 13 residues long. CDR3 residues: CASSYGRTGELFF. The CDR3 DNA reads TGTGCCAGCAGCTACGGGAGGACCGGGGAGCTGTTTTTT.

The rearrangement links TRBV6-6 to TRBJ2-7; D ambiguous. Germline-derived CDR1 and CDR2 are MNHNY and SVGAGI (reference sequence). The CDR3 length is 13 residues. Trimming took 1 base from V and 3 from J, leaving 7 bases between them. This chain's CDR3 is CASSYLADYEQYF. In DNA, the CDR3 is TGTGCCAGCAGTTACTTGGCAGACTACGAGCAGTACTTC.

The chain employs TRBV5-5 and TRBJ2-7, with a tentative D call TRBD2 (6 bases). Trimming took 4 bases from V and 3 from J, leaving 17 bases between them. Germline V gene lookup returns CDR1 SGHKS and CDR2 YYEKEE (reference sequence). The CDR3 loop spans 15 amino acids. CDR3 residues: CASSPDAGRFYEQYF. CDR3 sequence (DNA): TGTGCCAGCAGCCCGGATGCGGGGAGATTCTACGAGCAGTACTTC.

The chain carries TRBV7-2 and TRBJ2-5; the match to TRBD2 covers 11 bases. The V segment lost 4 bases and the J segment 2 bases; nucleotides outside the gene matches: 6. The CDR3 extends over 16 amino acids. CDR1 and CDR2 (germline): SGHTA, FQGNSA. Here the CDR3 DNA reads TGTGCCAGCAGCTCCGCGGCTAGCGGGGGGCAAGAGACCCAGTACTTC. Amino acids: CASSSAASGGQETQYF. The full variable domain, with the rest looked up from reference TRBV7-2 and TRBJ2-5, is GAGVSQSPSNKVTEKGKDVELRCDPISGHTALYWYRQSLGQGLEFLIYFQGNSAPDKSGLPSDRFSAERTGGSVSTLTIQRTQQEDSAVYLCASSSAASGGQETQYFGPGTRLLVL.

The chain employs TRBV19 and TRBJ1-2, with D unresolved. Germline V gene data show CDR1 as LNHDA and CDR2 as SQIVND (reference sequence). Trimming cost V 3 bases and J 10 bases, with 18 bases left between them. This CDR3 spans 14 amino acids. CDR3 nucleotides: TGTGCCAGTAGTATTCGAACCCCGTCACCAGACTACACCTTC. It is translated as CASSIRTPSPDYTF.

This chain uses TRBV9 with TRBJ1-2; TRBD1 might be the D (6 bases). The CDR3 loop spans 17 amino acids. The V gene lost 4 bases and the J gene lost 4 bases, with 23 bases spanning the gap. From germline, CDR1 is SGDLS and CDR2 YYNGEE. For the CDR3, the DNA is TGTGCCAGCAGCAGTGGTAGGACAGCAGAAACTCTCTATGGCTACACCTTC. Translation gives CASSSGRTAETLYGYTF.

The chain combines TRBV5-1 with TRBJ2-1; the match to TRBD2 covers 11 bases. The CDR3 sequence is 18 residues long. Trimming removed 0 bases from V and 0 bases from J; junction bases left unmatched: 5. Germline loops: CDR1 SGHRS, CDR2 YFSETQ. The CDR3 DNA is TGCGCCAGCAGCTTGGAACTAGCGGGGGACCCCTCCTACAATGAGCAGTTCTTC. It encodes CASSLELAGDPSYNEQFF.

The chain employs TRBV27 and TRBJ2-7; a possible D gene is TRBD1 (6 bases). Germline V gives CDR1 MNHEY, CDR2 SMNVEV (reference sequence). V shed 8 bases and J shed 0 bases, with 17 bases lying between them. The CDR3 sequence is 15 residues long. This CDR3 is CASGRTALSSYEQYF. CDR3 nucleotide sequence: TGTGCCAGCGGAAGGACAGCCCTTAGCTCCTACGAGCAGTACTTC.

About this clone itself: Different DNA sequences within this sample yield the same CDR3. The chain links TRBV18 to TRBJ1-1; TRBD1 aligns across 8 bases. V lost 5 bases to trimming and J lost 2 bases; unmatched junction nucleotides: 1. Germline-derived CDR1 and CDR2 are KGHSH and LQKENI. There are 13 residues in the CDR3. CDR3 in DNA: TGTGCCAGCTCAGGACAGGGCAACACTGAAGCTTTCTTT. This sequence encodes CASSGQGNTEAFF.

This clone has only one observation. The V gene is TRBV25-1, the J gene TRBJ2-7; D remains ambiguous. V was trimmed by 0 bases and J by 3 bases, leaving 18 bases between them. Germline CDR1 reads MGHDK; CDR2 reads SYGVNS. The CDR3 extends over 17 amino acids. The CDR3 sequence: CASSEYRGAYLGYEQYF. CDR3 coding DNA: TGTGCCAGCAGTGAATATCGAGGTGCCTACCTTGGCTACGAGCAGTACTTC.

The chain has TRBV11-2 and TRBJ2-7, with TRBD2 identical over 12 bases. This CDR3 comprises 14 residues. Per germline, CDR1 SGHAT and CDR2 FQNNGV. Unmatched junction bases numbered 5, after V lost 7 bases and J lost 4 bases. The CDR3, as DNA: TGTGCCAGCAACCTAGCGGGGGGGGTTTACGAGCAGTACTTC. It codes for CASNLAGGVYEQYF.

The chain joins TRBV7-9 to TRBJ2-2; D is possibly TRBD2 (6 bases). CDR1 and CDR2 (germline): SEHNR, FQNEAQ (reference sequence). Between the trimmed V and J ends, which lost 5 bases and 6 bases, there was a span of 10 bases. The CDR3 is 13 amino acids. The CDR3 sequence is CASSKEGPGELFF. The CDR3 coding sequence is TGTGCCAGCAGCAAGGAGGGTCCCGGGGAGCTGTTTTTT.

The chain employs TRBV4-2 and TRBJ2-7, with 7 bases identical to TRBD2. The CDR3 runs 14 residues. CDR1 and CDR2 (germline): LGHNA, YNFKEQ. J was trimmed by 2 bases and V by 4 bases; bases with no gene match: 5. The CDR3 reads CASSLGLDAYEQYF. The CDR3 region has the DNA TGTGCCAGCAGCCTTGGACTAGACGCCTACGAGCAGTACTTC.

V and J are TRBV28 and TRBJ2-7, with D possibly being TRBD2 (6 bases). CDR3 length equals 14 residues. Trimming removed 8 bases at V and 5 bases at J, with 19 bases between. Germline V lookup: CDR1 MDHEN, CDR2 SYDVKM. CDR3 loop: CASREPGVRDEQYF. For the CDR3, the DNA is TGTGCCAGCCGGGAGCCGGGGGTTCGCGACGAGCAGTACTTC.

In nucleotides, the CDR3 is TGCGCCAGCAGCACTACAGGGGGCGAGGGCACAGATACGCAGTATTTT. It yields the protein CASSTTGGEGTDTQYF. The chain links TRBV5-1 to TRBJ2-3; 9 bases agree with TRBD1. The germline V gene encodes CDR1 SGHRS and CDR2 YFSETQ. Germline trimming cut 4 bases from V and 1 base from J; bases unmatched to any gene: 7. This CDR3 spans 16 amino acids.

The chain has TRBV7-9 and TRBJ2-3, with 7 bases identical to TRBD1. This CDR3 contains 17 residues. The V gene end was trimmed by 1 base and the J gene end by 7 bases; junction bases not matched to a gene: 14. Germline CDR1 reads SEHNR; CDR2 reads FQNEAQ (reference sequence). CDR3 amino acids: CASSLDRTGVGRHTQYF. CDR3 nucleotide sequence: TGTGCCAGCAGCTTAGACCGTACAGGGGTCGGCAGGCATACGCAGTATTTT. Full variable domain (remainder filled in from reference TRBV7-9 and TRBJ2-3): DTGVSQNPRHKITKRGQNVTFRCDPISEHNRLYWYRQTLGQGPEFLTYFQNEAQLEKSRLLSDRFSAERPKGSFSTLEIQRTEQGDSAMYLCASSLDRTGVGRHTQYFGPGTRLTVL.

This chain joins TRBV2 and TRBJ2-1; 7 nucleotides align to TRBD1. The CDR3 has 15 residues. After removal of 2 bases from V and 3 bases from J, the junction contained 4 bases not matched to a gene. From germline, CDR1 is SNHLY and CDR2 FYNNEI. The CDR3 protein is CASSESGQDYNEQFF. The DNA for the CDR3 is TGTGCCAGCAGTGAAAGCGGACAGGACTACAATGAGCAGTTCTTC.

The gene calls are TRBV28 and TRBJ1-1; 10 bases match TRBD1. With 7 bases clipped from V and 4 bases from J, the junction kept 9 bases outside the gene matches. The CDR3 contains 15 residues. CDR1 is MDHEN, CDR2 SYDVKM, per germline. CDR3 nucleotides: TGTGCCAGCAAAGGAACCGGGACAGGGGCCACTGAAGCTTTCTTT. Residues: CASKGTGTGATEAFF.

The V call is TRBV27, the J call TRBJ2-1, with 9 bases aligning to TRBD2. V dropped 5 bases and J dropped 0; count of bases not matched to a gene: 8. The CDR3 spans 17 residues. The V gene's germline CDR1 is MNHEY and CDR2 SMNVEV (reference sequence). CDR3 region: CASSPLQREVSYNEQFF. In DNA form, the CDR3 reads TGTGCCAGCAGTCCATTACAGCGGGAGGTCTCCTACAATGAGCAGTTCTTC.

This chain uses TRBV6-5 with TRBJ2-7, with D possibly being TRBD2 (6 bases). Germline CDR1 is MNHEY and CDR2 is SVGAGI. V was shortened by 4 bases and J by 7 bases, with 11 bases between the two germline ends. CDR3 length: 12 amino acids. CDR3 protein: CASSSSSAEQYF. The CDR3 nucleotides read TGTGCCAGCAGTTCTTCTAGCGCGGAGCAGTACTTC.

The CDR3 DNA is TGTGCCAGCAGCCAAAGAGGCCAGACGGCGGTTCAGTACTTC. Its translation is CASSQRGQTAVQYF. The chain is built from TRBV3-1 (or the pseudogene TRBV3-2) and TRBJ2-4; D is uncertain. Germline lookup yields CDR1 LGHDT and CDR2 YNNKEL (reference sequence). V lost 2 bases and J 11 bases, leaving 16 bases between the germline ends. The length of the CDR3 is 14 residues.

This chain joins TRBV2 and TRBJ2-7; the D gene is possibly TRBD2 (5 bases). The CDR3 runs to 14 residues. Per germline, CDR1 SNHLY and CDR2 FYNNEI. The ends were cut back, 7 bases at V and 1 base at J, with 14 bases in the middle. The CDR3 DNA is TGTGCCAGCACCGGTGGGCGACTATCCTACGAGCAGTACTTC. Translation: CASTGGRLSYEQYF.

This chain links TRBV28 with TRBJ2-7, with D hard to call. Germline V lookup: CDR1 MDHEN, CDR2 SYDVKM. The V gene lost 3 bases and the J gene lost 0 bases, with 9 bases spanning the gap. This CDR3 contains 14 residues. This CDR3 is CASSLAGSSYEQYF. The CDR3, as DNA: TGTGCCAGCAGTTTGGCAGGTAGCTCCTACGAGCAGTACTTC.

CDR3 in DNA: TGTGCCAGCACCCGACTAGCGGGGGACAAAAACATTCAGTACTTC. It yields the protein CASTRLAGDKNIQYF. The J gene is TRBJ2-4, the V gene TRBV5-6, with 12 bases matching TRBD2. The germline CDR1 and CDR2 sequences are SGHDT and YYEEEE. Losses at the gene ends were 6 bases for V and 3 bases for J; bases not matched to a gene: 4. The CDR3 spans 15 residues.

The chain joins TRBV10-2 to TRBJ2-7; possibly TRBD2 for D (5 bases). Germline lookup yields CDR1 WSHSY and CDR2 SAAADI. With 3 bases removed from V and 1 base from J, the gap between germline ends came to 13 bases. This CDR3 comprises 15 residues. The CDR3 loop is CASSDGGFKSYEQYF. The CDR3 DNA follows: TGCGCCAGCAGTGATGGAGGTTTTAAGTCCTACGAGCAGTACTTC.

This clone occurred once. The chain recombines TRBV5-6 with TRBJ2-7; TRBD1 matches at 10 bases. Germline CDR1 and CDR2: SGHDT and YYEEEE. J was trimmed by 3 bases and V by 2 bases; bases with no gene match: 5. The CDR3 extends over 15 amino acids. In nucleotides, the CDR3 is TGTGCCAGCAGCTTAAGACAGGGGGCTTTCTACGAGCAGTACTTC. Its translation is CASSLRQGAFYEQYF.